This T cell receptor (beta chain) came from a study of technical replicates of blood from a few donors. Measured with immunoSEQ multiplex PCR; TCRdb has only the in-frame clones, and not every one. The table records 95,000 to 100,000 clones, almost 96% of them present only once. The CDR3 covers 16 residues. In germline, CDR1 is WSHSY, CDR2 SAAADI. V lost 5 bases and J lost 7, with 23 bases in between. This clone occurred once. V and J are TRBV10-2 and TRBJ2-5; TRBD2 is a possible D gene (5 bases). The sequence was collected from a human donor in good health. The sequenced sample was T cells isolated from PBMCs. CDR3 bases: TGCGCCAGCAGTCTTTACCGAACTGAAAACCGGGGGACCCAGTACTTC. The encoded protein is CASSLYRTENRGTQYF.